This T cell receptor (beta chain) was captured in a study of blood T cell repertoires in COVID-19 (dated by TCRdb to the early 2020s). Background for the entire study: Collaborator samples came from the United States, Italy and Spain and covered acute and convalescent phases of COVID-19. The prospective study material was composed of cDNA or gDNA derived from T cells, B-cell-depleted T cells, or PBMCs. The samples were drawn from the first 160 participants of the ongoing ImmuneRACE study and from some 1,300 subjects provided by 6 global collaborators. Subjects who had been exposed to COVID-19, were actively infected with it, or had recovered from it provided the deeply sampled blood TCRbeta repertoires that made up the dataset. Sample metadata almost always included a de-identified subject ID, COVID-19 status, age in years and sex. HLA class I and class II types, where available, came from metadata supplied by the sample provider rather than from assay-based typing. A freely available public database, intended as a resource for researchers studying the immune response to SARS-CoV-2, is where the repertoires were released.

On this clone: Its antigen remains unidentified. The junction differs from germline at one of its ends, possibly a read error.

Overall study outcomes, separate from this receptor: The amount of clinical and demographic metadata varied by source and participant and was provided uncurated.

The immunoSEQ Assay, a bias-controlled multiplex PCR, was used to amplify TCRbeta CDR3 regions from genomic DNA. The paper's data handling went like this. Within the assay, amplification of reference gene primers was used to estimate how many nucleated cells each sample contained. To quantify the absolute abundance of each unique TCRbeta CDR3 rearrangement, sequence reads were collapsed and filtered. For each sample, productive Simpson clonality was calculated as the square root of Simpson's diversity index over productive rearrangements. The table was pulled from immuneACCESS by TCRdb, which kept in-frame rearrangements only. Such tables lose some clones; where checked, under half of the loss comes from unresolved V genes, and the rest has no known cause. V and J calls and clone size are copied from that table; D and trimming were computed from the DNA. The sample profile shows tens of thousands of clones; nearly 90% of them were found once. The ten top clones hold 7.3% of the sample.

Counted from cysteine to phenylalanine, this CDR3 has 11 amino acids. Only the CDR3 region is kept as DNA, spanning 33 bases read in frame from base 1. Based on the germline V gene, the CDR1 and CDR2 sequences are ENHRY and SYGVKD. Each collaborating institution followed its own protocols to collect whole blood in K2EDTA tubes. For TCRbeta analysis, collaborators shipped samples as frozen whole blood, isolated PBMCs, or DNA extracted from either of those sample types. The TCR originated in a man aged 65 to 79 with acute or convalescent COVID-19. Material for sequencing was peripheral blood. The rearranged segments are TRBV10-3 and TRBJ2-7, and perhaps TRBD2 as D gene, on 5 matching bases. The bases are TGTGCCACCAGTACTAGCTACGAGCAGTACTTC. The resulting protein is CATSTSYEQYF.